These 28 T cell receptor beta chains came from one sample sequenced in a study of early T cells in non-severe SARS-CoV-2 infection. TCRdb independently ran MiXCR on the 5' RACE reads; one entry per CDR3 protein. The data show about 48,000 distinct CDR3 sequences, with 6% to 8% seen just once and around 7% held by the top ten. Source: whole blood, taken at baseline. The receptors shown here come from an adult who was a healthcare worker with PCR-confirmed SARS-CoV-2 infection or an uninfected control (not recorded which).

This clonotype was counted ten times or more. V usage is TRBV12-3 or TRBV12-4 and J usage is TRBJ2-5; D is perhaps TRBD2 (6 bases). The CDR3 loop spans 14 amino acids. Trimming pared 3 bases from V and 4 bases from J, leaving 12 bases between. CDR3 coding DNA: TGTGCCAGCAGTTTGATCGGGGGACTAGAGACCCAGTACTTC. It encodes CASSLIGGLETQYF.

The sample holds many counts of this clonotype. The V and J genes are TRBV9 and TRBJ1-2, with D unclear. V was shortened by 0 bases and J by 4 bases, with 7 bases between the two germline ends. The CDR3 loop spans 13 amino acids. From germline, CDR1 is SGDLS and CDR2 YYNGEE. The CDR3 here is CASSVGDSYGYTF. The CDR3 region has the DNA TGTGCCAGCAGCGTAGGGGATAGCTATGGCTACACCTTC.

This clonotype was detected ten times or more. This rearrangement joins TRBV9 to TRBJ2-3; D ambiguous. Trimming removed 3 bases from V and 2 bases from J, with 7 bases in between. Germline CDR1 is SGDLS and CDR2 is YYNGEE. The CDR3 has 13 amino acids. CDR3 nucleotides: TGTGCCAGCAGCGCCCAAAACACAGATACGCAGTATTTT. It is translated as CASSAQNTDTQYF.

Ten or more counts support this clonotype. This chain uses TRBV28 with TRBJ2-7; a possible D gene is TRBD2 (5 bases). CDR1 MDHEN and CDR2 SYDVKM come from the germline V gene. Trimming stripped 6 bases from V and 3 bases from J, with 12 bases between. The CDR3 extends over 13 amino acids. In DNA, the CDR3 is TGTGCCAGCAGCCGCGGGTTGAACTACGAGCAGTACTTC. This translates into CASSRGLNYEQYF.

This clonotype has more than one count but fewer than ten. DNA of the CDR3: TGTGCCAGCAGTGAACTTTTATACAATGAGCAGTTCTTC. It encodes CASSELLYNEQFF. The chain recombines TRBV2 with TRBJ2-1; D gene unclear. The V end was cut by 2 bases, the J end by 4 bases, with 6 bases between. CDR3 length: 13 amino acids. Germline V gives CDR1 SNHLY, CDR2 FYNNEI.

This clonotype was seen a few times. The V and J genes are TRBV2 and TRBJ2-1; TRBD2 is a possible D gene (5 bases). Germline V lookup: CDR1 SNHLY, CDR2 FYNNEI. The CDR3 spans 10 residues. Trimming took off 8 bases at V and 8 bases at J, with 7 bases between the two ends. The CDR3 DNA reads TGTGCCAGCGGAGGTTATGAGCAGTTCTTC. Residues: CASGGYEQFF.

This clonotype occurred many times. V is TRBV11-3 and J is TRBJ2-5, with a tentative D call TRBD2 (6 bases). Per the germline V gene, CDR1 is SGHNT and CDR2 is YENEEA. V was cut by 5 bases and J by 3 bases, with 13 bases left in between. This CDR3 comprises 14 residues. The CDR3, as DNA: TGTGCCAGCAGCCCCCGGACGGGAGAAGAGACCCAGTACTTC. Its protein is CASSPRTGEETQYF. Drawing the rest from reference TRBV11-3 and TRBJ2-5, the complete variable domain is EAGVVQSPRYKIIEKKQPVAFWCNPISGHNTLYWYLQNLGQGPELLIRYENEEAVDDSQLPKDRFSAERLKGVDSTLKIQPAELGDSAVYLCASSPRTGEETQYFGPGTRLLVL.

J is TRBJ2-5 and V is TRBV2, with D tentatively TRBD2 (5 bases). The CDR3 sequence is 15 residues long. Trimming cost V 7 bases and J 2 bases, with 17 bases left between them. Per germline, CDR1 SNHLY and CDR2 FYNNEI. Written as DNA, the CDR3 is TGTGCCAGCATCCTAGAGGGCACCGAGCAAGAGACCCAGTACTTC. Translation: CASILEGTEQETQYF.

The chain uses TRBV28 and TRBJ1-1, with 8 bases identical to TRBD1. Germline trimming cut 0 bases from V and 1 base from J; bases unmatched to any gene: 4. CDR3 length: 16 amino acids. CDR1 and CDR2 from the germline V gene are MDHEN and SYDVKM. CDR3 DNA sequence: TGTGCCAGCAGTTTATGGTCAGGACAGGGGAACACTGAAGCTTTCTTT. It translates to CASSLWSGQGNTEAFF.

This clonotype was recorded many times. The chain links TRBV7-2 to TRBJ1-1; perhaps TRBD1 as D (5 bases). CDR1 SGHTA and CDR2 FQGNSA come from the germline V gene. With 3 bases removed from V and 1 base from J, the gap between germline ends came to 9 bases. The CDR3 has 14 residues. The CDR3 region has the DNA TGTGCCAGCAGCTTCGGACAATCGAACACTGAAGCTTTCTTT. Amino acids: CASSFGQSNTEAFF.

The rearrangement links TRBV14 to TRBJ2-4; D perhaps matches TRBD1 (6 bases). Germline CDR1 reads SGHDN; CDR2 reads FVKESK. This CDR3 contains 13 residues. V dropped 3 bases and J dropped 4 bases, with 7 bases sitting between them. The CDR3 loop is CASSHGQKNIQYF. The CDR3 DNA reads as TGTGCCAGCAGCCATGGACAGAAAAACATTCAGTACTTC.

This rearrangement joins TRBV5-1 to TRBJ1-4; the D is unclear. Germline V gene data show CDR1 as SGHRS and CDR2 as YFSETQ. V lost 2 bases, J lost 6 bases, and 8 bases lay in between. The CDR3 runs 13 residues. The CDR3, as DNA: TGCGCCAGCAGCTTAGGTGGGGATGAAAAACTGTTTTTT. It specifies CASSLGGDEKLFF.

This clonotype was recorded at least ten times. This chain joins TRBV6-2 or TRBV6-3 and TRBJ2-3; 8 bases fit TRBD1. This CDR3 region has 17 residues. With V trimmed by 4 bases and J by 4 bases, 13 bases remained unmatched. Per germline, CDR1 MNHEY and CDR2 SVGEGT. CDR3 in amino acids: CASSWYGQGIVSDTQYF. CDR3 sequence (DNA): TGTGCCAGCAGTTGGTATGGACAGGGCATTGTTTCAGATACGCAGTATTTT.

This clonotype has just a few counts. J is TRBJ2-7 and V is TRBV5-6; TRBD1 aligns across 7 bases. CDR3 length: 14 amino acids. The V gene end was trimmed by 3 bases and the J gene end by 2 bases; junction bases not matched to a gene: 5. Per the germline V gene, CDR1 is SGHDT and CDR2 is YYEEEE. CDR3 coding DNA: TGTGCCAGCAGCTCACAGGGGATCCCCTACGAGCAGTACTTC. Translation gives CASSSQGIPYEQYF.

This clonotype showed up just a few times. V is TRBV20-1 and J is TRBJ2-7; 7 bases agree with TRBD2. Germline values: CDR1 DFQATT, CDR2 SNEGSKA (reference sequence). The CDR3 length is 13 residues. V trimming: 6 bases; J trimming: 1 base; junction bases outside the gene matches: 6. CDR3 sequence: CSALTSSSYEQYF. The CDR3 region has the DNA TGCAGTGCCCTGACTAGCTCTTCCTACGAGCAGTACTTC.

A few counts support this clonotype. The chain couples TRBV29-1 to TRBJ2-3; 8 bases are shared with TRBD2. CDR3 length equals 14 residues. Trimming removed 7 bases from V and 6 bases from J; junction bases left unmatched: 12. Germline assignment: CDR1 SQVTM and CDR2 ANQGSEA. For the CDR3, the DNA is TGCAGCGGATCGATAGCGGGAAGTGTGGATACGCAGTATTTT. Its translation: CSGSIAGSVDTQYF.

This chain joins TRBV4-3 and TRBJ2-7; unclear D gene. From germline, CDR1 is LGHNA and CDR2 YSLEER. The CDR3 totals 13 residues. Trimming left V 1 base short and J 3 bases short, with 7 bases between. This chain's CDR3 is CASSQAVNYEQYF. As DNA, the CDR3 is TGCGCCAGCAGCCAAGCGGTTAACTACGAGCAGTACTTC.

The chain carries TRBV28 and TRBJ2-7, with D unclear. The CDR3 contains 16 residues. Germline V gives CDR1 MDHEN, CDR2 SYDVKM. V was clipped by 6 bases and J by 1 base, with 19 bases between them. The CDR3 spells CASRPTLGGRSYEQYF. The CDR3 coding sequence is TGTGCCAGCAGACCGACGTTGGGTGGGCGGTCCTACGAGCAGTACTTC.

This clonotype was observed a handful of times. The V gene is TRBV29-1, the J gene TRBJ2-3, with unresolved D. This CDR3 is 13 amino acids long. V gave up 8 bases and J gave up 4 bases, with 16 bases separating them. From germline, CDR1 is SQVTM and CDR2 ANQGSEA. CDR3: CSTPTWTSDTQYF. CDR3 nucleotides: TGCAGCACTCCGACTTGGACGTCAGATACGCAGTATTTT.

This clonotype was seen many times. The CDR3 nucleotides read TGTGCCAGCAGCGTTGGGGTCCCGGATACGCAGTATTTT. Translating gives CASSVGVPDTQYF. V and J are TRBV9 and TRBJ2-3; D unresolved. V was shortened by 2 bases and J by 6 bases, with 10 bases between the two germline ends. The CDR3 is made up of 13 amino acids. Germline loops: CDR1 SGDLS, CDR2 YYNGEE. Looking up the rest from reference TRBV9 and TRBJ2-3 gives the full variable domain: DSGVTQTPKHLITATGQRVTLRCSPRSGDLSVYWYQQSLDQGLQFLIQYYNGEERAKGNILERFSAQQFPDLHSELNLSSLELGDSALYFCASSVGVPDTQYFGPGTRLTVL.

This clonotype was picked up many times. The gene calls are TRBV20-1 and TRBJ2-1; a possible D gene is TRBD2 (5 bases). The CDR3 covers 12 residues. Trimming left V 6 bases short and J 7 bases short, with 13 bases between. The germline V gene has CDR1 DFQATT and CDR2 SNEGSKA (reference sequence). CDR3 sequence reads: CSATAVWNEQFF. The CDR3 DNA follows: TGCAGTGCCACAGCGGTCTGGAATGAGCAGTTCTTC.

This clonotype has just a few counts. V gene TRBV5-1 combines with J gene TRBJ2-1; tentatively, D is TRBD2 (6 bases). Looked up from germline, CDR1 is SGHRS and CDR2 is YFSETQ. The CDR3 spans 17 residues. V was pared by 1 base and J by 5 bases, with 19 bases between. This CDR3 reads CASSLSNLAGTHNEQFF. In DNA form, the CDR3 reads TGCGCCAGCAGCTTGTCTAATTTGGCGGGAACCCACAATGAGCAGTTCTTC.

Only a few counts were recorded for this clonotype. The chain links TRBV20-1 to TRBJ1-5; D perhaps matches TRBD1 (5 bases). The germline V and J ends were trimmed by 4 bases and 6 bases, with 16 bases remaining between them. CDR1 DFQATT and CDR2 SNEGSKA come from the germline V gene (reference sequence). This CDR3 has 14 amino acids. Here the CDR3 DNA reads TGCAGTGCTACCGAAGCAGGGTACAGTCAGCCCCAGCATTTT. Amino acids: CSATEAGYSQPQHF.

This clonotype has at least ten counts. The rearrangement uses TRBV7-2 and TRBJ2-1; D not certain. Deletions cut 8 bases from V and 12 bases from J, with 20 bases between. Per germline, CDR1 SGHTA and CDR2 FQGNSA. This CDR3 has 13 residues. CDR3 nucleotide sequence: TGTGCCAGCTCTATCCCTCAACTTCTCGGGCAGTTCTTC. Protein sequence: CASSIPQLLGQFF.

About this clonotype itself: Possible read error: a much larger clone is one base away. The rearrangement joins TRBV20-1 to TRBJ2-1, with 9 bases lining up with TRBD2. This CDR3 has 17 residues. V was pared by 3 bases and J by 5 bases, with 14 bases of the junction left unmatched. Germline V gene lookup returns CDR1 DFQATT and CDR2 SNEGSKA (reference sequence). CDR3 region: CSASALLAGANHNEQFF. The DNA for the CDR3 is TGCAGTGCTAGCGCTTTATTAGCGGGAGCTAACCACAATGAGCAGTTCTTC.

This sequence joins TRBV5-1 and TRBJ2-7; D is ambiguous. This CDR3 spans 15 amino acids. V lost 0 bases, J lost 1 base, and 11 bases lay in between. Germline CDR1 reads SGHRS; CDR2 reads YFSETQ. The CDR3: CASSLASTSSYEQYF. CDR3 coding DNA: TGCGCCAGCAGCTTGGCAAGCACTTCGTCCTACGAGCAGTACTTC.

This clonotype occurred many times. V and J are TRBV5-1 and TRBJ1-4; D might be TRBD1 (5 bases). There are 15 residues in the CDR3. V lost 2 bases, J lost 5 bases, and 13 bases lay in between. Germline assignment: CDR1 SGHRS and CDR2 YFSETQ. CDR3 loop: CASSLAATANEKLFF. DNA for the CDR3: TGCGCCAGCAGCTTAGCGGCGACAGCGAATGAAAAACTGTTTTTT.

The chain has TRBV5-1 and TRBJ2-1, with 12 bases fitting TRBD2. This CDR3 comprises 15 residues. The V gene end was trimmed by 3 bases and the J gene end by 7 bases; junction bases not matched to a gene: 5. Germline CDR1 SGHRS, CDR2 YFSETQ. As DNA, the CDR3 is TGCGCCAGCAGCTGGGGACTAGCGGGCGGGAATGAGCAGTTCTTC. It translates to CASSWGLAGGNEQFF.